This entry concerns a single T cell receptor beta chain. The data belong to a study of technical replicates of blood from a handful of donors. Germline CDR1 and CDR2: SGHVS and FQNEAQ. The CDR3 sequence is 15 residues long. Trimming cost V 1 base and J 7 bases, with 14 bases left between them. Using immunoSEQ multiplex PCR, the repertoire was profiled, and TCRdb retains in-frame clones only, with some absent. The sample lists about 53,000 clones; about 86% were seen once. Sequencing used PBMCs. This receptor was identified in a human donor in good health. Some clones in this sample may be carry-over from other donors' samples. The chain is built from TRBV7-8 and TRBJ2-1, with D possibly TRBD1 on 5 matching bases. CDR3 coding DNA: TGTGCCAGCAGCTTAGTAGGCGGACAATCGAATGAGCAGTTCTTC. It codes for CASSLVGGQSNEQFF.